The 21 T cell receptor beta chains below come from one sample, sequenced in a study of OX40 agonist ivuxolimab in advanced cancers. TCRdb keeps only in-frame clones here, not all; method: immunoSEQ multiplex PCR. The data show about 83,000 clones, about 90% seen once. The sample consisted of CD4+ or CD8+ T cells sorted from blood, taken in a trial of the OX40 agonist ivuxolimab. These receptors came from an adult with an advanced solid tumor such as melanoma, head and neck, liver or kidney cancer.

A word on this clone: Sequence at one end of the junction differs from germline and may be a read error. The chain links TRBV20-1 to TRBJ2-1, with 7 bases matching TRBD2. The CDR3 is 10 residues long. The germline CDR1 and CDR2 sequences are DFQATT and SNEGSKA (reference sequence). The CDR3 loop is CSAPGLEPVF. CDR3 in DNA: TGCAGTGCTCCCGGACTAGAACCAGTCTTC.

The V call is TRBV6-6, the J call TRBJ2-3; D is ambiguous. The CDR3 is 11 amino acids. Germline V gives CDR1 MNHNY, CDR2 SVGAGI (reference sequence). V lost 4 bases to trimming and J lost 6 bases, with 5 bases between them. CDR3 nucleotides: TGTGCCAGCAGTTTGGGTGATACGCAGTATTTT. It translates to CASSLGDTQYF.

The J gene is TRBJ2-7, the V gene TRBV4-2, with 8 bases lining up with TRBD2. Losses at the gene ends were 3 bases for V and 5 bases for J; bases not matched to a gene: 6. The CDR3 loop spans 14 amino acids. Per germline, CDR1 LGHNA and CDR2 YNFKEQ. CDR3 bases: TGTGCCAGCAGCCAGGGACTAGGAGGGGACGAGCAGTACGTC. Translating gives CASSQGLGGDEQYV.

As DNA, the CDR3 is TGTGCCAGCTGGGATAGCAATCAGCCCCAGCATTTT. It yields the protein CASWDSNQPQHF. The chain joins TRBV28 to TRBJ1-5; the D is unclear. Trimming removed 8 bases from V and 0 bases from J, with 5 bases in between. The germline V gene has CDR1 MDHEN and CDR2 SYDVKM. The CDR3 runs 12 residues. The complete variable domain, with remaining parts taken from reference TRBV28 and TRBJ1-5, reads DVKVTQSSRYLVKRTGEKVFLECVQDMDHENMFWYRQDPGLGLRLIYFSYDVKMKEKGDIPEGYSVSREKKERFSLILESASTNQTSMYLCASWDSNQPQHFGDGTRLSIL.

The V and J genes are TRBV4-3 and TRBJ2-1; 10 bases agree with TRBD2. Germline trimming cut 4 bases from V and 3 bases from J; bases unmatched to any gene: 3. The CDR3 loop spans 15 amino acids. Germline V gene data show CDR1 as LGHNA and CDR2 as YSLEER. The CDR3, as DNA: TGCGCCAGCAGCCCTCTAGCGGGAGACTACAATGAGCAGTTCTTC. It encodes CASSPLAGDYNEQFF.

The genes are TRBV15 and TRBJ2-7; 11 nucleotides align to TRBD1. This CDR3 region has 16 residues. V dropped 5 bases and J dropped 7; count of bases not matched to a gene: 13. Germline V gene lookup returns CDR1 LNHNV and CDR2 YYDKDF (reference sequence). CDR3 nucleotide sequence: TGTGCCACCAGCTCTGGCCGGACAGGGGGCGCGGGGGAGCAGTACGTC. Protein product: CATSSGRTGGAGEQYV.

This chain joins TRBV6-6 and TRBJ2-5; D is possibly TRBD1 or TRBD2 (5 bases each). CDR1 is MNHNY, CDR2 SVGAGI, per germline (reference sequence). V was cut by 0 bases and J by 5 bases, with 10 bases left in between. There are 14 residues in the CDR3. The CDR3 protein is CASSYSGVAETQYF. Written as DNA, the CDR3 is TGTGCCAGCAGTTACTCGGGGGTGGCGGAGACCCAGTACTTC.

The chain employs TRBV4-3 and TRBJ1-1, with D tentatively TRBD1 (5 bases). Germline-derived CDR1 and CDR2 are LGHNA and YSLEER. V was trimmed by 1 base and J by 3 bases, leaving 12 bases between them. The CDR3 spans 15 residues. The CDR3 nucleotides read TGCGCCAGCAGCCAAGTTGAAGGGGTCCACACTGAAGCTTTCTTT. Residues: CASSQVEGVHTEAFF.

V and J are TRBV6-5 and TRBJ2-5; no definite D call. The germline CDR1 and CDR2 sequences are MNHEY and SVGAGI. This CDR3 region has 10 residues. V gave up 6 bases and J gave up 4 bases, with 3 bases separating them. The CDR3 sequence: CASRAETQYF. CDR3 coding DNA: TGTGCCAGCAGGGCAGAGACCCAGTACTTC.

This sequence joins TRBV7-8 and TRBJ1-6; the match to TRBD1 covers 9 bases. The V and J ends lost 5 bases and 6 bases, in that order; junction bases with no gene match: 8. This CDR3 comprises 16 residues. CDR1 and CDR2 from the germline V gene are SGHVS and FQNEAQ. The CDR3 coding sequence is TGTGCCAGCAGCCTAACCGGGACAGGGCTTAATTCACCCCTCCACTTT. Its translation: CASSLTGTGLNSPLHF.

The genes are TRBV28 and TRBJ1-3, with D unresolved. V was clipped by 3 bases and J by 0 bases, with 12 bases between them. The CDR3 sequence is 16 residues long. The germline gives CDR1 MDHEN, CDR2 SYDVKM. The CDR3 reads CASSLGVVDSGNTIYF. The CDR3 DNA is TGTGCCAGCAGTTTGGGAGTTGTCGACTCTGGAAACACCATATATTTT.

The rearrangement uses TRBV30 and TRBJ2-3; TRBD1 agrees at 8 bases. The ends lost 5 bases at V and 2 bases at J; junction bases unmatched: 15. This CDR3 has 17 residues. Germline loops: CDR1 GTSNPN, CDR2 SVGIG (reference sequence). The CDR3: CAWDSGTGAFVTDTQYF. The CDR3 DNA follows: TGTGCCTGGGACTCCGGGACAGGTGCGTTCGTCACAGATACGCAGTATTTT.

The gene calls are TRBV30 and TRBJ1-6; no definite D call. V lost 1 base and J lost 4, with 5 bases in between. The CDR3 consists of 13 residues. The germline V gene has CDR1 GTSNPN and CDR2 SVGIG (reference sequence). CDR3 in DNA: TGTGCCTGGAGTGCGGAGTATAATTCACCCCTCCACTTT. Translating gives CAWSAEYNSPLHF.

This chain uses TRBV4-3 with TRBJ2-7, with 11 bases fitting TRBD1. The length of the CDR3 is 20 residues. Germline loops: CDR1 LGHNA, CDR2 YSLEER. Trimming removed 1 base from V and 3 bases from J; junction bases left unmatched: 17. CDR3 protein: CASSQGRFVRAGTGGYEQYF. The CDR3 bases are TGCGCCAGCAGCCAAGGACGTTTCGTTCGGGCCGGGACAGGGGGCTACGAGCAGTACTTC.

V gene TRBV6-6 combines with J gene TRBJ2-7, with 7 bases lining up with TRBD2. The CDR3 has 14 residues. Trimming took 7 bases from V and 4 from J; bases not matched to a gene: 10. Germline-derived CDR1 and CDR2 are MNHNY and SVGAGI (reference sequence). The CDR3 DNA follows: TGTGCCAGCAATTCCGGGACTAACGGGTACGAGCAGTACGTC. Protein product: CASNSGTNGYEQYV.

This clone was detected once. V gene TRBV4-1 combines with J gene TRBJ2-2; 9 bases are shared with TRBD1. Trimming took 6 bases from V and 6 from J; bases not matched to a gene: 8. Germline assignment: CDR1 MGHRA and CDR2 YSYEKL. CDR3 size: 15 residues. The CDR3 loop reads CASSLSGTGSGELFF. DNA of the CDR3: TGCGCCAGCAGTCTTTCCGGGACAGGGTCCGGGGAGCTGTTTTTT.

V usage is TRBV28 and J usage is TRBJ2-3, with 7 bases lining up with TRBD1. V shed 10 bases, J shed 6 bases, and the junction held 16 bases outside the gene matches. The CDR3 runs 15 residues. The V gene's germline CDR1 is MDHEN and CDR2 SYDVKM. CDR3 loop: CAIKPPGGAMDTQYF. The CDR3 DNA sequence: TGTGCCATCAAGCCTCCAGGGGGAGCGATGGATACGCAGTATTTT.

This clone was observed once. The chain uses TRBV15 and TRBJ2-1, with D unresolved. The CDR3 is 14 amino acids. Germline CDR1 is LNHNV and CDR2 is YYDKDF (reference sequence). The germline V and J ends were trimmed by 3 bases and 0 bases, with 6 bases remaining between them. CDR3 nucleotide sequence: TGTGCCACCAGCAGGATGACCTCCTACAATGAGCAGTTCTTC. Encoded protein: CATSRMTSYNEQFF.

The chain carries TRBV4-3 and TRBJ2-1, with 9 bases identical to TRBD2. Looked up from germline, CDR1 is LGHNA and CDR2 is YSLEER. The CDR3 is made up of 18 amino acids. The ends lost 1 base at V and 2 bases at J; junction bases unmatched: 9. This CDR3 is CASSQGLAGESAYNEQFF. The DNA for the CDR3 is TGCGCCAGCAGCCAAGGGTTAGCGGGAGAAAGTGCCTACAATGAGCAGTTCTTC.

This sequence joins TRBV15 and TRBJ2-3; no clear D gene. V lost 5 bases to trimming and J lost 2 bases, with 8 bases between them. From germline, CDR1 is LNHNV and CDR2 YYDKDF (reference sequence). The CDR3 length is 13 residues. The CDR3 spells CATSRLYTDTQYF. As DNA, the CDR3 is TGTGCCACCAGCCGTTTATACACAGATACGCAGTATTTT.

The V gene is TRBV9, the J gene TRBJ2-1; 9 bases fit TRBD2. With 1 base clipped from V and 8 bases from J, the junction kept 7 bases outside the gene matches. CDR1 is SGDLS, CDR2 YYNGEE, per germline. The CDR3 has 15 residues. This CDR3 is CASSVPREGQDEQFF. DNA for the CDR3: TGTGCCAGCAGCGTACCGCGGGAGGGCCAGGATGAGCAGTTCTTC. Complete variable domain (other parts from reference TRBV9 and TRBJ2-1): DSGVTQTPKHLITATGQRVTLRCSPRSGDLSVYWYQQSLDQGLQFLIQYYNGEERAKGNILERFSAQQFPDLHSELNLSSLELGDSALYFCASSVPREGQDEQFFGPGTRLTVL.